This T cell receptor beta chain was recovered during a study of early T cells in non-severe SARS-CoV-2 infection (TCRdb year 2021). Notes on the research overall: Because TCR sequencing relied on bulk RNA taken from unsorted whole blood, pairing of alpha and beta chains was not possible.

Libraries came from 5' RACE. The sequencer was a NextSeq 500. Unique molecular identifiers were attached to individual cDNA molecules in the TCR library protocol so that sequencing error and PCR bias could be corrected. Sequencing covered both TCR alpha and beta chains, and within each sample the abundances of alpha and beta sequences were tightly co-correlated. As for how the authors treated the data: Decombinator V4 was used to annotate the V gene, J gene and CDR3 of the TCR sequences. Expanded TCRs were defined as changing significantly between any two time points under a Poisson model with p below 0.0001. TCR abundances were normalised to the total number of TCRs sequenced in each sample and reported as counts per million. TRAV1-2 paired with TRAJ12, TRAJ20 or TRAJ33 defined MAIT TCRs, while TRAV10 paired with TRAJ18 defined iNKT TCRs. VDJdb, accessed 1 November 2021, was searched for CMV, EBV and SARS-CoV-2 annotated TCRs, excluding TCRs annotated for multiple antigens. TCRdb applied fastp at Q25 and MiXCR to the public reads, then kept only in-frame beta chains. Rows with a matching CDR3 protein are joined into one entry that keeps the most common DNA and genes. V and J calls and clone size were set by TCRdb, not the authors. The sample has tens of thousands of distinct CDR3 sequences on record, more than 13% of them singletons. The ten largest account for approximately 6% of the sample.

Set within a cohort of healthcare workers in London, UK, this nested case-control study involved weekly PCR testing of nasopharyngeal swabs along with blood sampling. Healthcare workers were enrolled in the week of the UK lockdown, from 23 to 31 March 2020, and were followed every week for up to roughly 15 weeks. Its CDR3 holds 15 amino acids, cysteine through phenylalanine. The entry retains the CDR3 DNA only, 45 bases that are in frame from base 1. Based on the germline V gene, the CDR1 and CDR2 sequences are SGHTA and FQGNSA. Germline trimming amounts to 1 base on V and 0 bases on J, with 2 as the count of junction bases outside the gene matches. Points on this clonotype: It lacks a known antigen. No base-level quality is on record; no much larger clone is a single base apart.

Points the paper makes about the study in general: VDJdb matching was skewed toward anti-spike CD8 responses and likely underestimated virus-specific expansions, missing private and CD4 specificities.

This receptor was identified in an adult who was a healthcare worker with PCR-confirmed SARS-CoV-2 infection or an uninfected control (not recorded which). Recombination linked TRBV7-2 to TRBJ2-5; TRBD1 aligns with 7 central bases. Sample: whole blood. The DNA reads TGTGCCAGCAGCTTAGGGGACAGAGACCAAGAGACCCAGTACTTC. Translated, this is CASSLGDRDQETQYF.